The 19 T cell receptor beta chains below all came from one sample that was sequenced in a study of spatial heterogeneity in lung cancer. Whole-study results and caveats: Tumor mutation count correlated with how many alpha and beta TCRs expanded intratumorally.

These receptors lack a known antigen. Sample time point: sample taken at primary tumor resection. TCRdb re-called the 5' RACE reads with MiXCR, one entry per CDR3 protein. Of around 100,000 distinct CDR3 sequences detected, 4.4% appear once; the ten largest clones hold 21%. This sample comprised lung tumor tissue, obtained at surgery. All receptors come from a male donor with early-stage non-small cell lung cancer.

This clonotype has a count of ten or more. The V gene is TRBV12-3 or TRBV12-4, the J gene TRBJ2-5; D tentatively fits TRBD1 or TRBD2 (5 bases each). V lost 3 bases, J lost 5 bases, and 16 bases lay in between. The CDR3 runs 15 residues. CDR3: CASSFWGFRMETQYF. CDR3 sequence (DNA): TGTGCCAGCAGTTTTTGGGGGTTCCGTATGGAGACCCAGTACTTC.

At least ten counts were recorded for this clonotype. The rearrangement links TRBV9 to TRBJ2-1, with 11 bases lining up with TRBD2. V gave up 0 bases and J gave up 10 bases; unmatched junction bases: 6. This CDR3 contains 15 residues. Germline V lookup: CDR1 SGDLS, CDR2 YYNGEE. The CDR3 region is CASSVALAGVSEQFF. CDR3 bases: TGTGCCAGCAGCGTAGCACTAGCGGGAGTTTCGGAGCAGTTCTTC.

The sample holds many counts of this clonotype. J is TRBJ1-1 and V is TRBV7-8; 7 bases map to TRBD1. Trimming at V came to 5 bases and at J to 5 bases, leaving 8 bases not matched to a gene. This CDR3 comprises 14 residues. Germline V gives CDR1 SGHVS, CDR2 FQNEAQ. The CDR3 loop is CASSAGQASTEAFF. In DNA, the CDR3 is TGTGCCAGCAGCGCCGGACAGGCCTCAACTGAAGCTTTCTTT.

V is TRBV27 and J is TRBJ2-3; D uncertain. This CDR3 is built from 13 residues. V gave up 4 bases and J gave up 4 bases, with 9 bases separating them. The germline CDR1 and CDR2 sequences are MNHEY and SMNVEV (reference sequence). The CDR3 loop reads CASSSYLPDTQYF. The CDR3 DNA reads TGTGCCAGCAGTTCCTACTTACCAGATACGCAGTATTTT.

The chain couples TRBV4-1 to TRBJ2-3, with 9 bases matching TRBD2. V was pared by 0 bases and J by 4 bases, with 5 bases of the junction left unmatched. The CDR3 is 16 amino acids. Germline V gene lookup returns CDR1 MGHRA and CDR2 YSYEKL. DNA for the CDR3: TGCGCCAGCAGCCAAGATCTGGCGGGAGGGGCAGATACGCAGTATTTT. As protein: CASSQDLAGGADTQYF.

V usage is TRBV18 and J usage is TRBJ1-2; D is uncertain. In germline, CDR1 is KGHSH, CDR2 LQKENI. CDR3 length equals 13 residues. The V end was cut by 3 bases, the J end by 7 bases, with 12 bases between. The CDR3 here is CASSPSDSRGYTF. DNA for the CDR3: TGTGCCAGCTCACCGTCGGATAGTCGTGGCTACACCTTC.

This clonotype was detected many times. CDR3 in amino acids: CAIRMGPGPEAFF. In DNA, the CDR3 is TGTGCCATCAGGATGGGGCCTGGCCCTGAAGCTTTCTTT. The J gene is TRBJ1-1, the V gene TRBV10-3; possible D gene TRBD1, 5 bases. From germline, CDR1 is ENHRY and CDR2 SYGVKD. Trimming took 6 bases from V and 6 from J, leaving 14 bases between them. This CDR3 region has 13 residues.

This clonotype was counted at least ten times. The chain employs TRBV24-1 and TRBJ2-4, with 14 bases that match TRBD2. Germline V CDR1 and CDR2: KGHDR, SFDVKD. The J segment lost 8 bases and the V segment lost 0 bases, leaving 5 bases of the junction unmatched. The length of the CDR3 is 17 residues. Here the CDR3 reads CATSDLGTSGSFDIQYF. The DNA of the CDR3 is TGTGCCACCAGTGATTTGGGGACTAGCGGGAGTTTTGACATTCAGTACTTC.

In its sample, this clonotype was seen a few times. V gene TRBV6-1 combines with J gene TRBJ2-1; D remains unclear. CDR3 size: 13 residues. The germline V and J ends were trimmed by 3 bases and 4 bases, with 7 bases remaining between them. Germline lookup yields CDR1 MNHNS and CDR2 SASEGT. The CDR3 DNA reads TGTGCCAGCAGTGATATAGGGTACAATGAGCAGTTCTTC. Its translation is CASSDIGYNEQFF.

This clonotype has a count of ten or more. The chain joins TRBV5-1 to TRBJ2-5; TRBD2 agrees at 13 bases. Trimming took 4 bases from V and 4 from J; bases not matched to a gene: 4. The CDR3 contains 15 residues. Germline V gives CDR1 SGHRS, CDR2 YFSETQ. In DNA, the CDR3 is TGCGCCAGCAGCACCGGACTAGCGGGAGCAGAGACCCAGTACTTC. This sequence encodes CASSTGLAGAETQYF.

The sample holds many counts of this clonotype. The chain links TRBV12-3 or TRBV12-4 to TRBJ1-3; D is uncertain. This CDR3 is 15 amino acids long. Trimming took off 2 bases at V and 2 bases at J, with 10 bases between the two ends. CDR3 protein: CASSLSTEAGNTIYF. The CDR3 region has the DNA TGTGCCAGCAGTTTATCCACGGAGGCTGGAAACACCATATATTTT.

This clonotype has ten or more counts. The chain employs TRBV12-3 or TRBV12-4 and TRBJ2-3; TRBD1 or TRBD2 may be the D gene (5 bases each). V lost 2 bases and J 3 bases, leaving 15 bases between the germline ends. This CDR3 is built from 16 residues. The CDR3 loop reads CASSLPRGRGTDTQYF. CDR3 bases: TGTGCCAGCAGTTTACCGAGGGGCCGAGGGACAGATACGCAGTATTTT.

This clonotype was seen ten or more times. CDR3 sequence: CASSQDGADGRPQHF. The CDR3 nucleotides are TGCGCCAGCAGCCAAGATGGGGCGGATGGCCGGCCCCAGCATTTT. This sequence joins TRBV4-1 and TRBJ1-5; possibly TRBD1 for D (5 bases). CDR3 length: 15 residues. The V and J ends lost 0 bases and 9 bases respectively, with 15 bases between them. The germline V gene has CDR1 MGHRA and CDR2 YSYEKL.

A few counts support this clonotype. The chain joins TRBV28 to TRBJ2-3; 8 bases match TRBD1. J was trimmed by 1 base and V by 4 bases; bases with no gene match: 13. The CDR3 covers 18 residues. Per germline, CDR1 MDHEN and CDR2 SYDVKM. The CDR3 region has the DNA TGTGCCAGCAGTTCCCTGATCCAGGGGGCGATGCGCACAGATACGCAGTATTTT. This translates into CASSSLIQGAMRTDTQYF.

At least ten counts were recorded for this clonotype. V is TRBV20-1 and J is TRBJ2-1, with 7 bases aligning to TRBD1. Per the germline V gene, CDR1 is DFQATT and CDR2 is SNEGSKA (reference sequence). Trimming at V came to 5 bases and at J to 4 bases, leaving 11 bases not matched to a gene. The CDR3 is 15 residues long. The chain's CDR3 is CSAWRGGEPYNEQFF. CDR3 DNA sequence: TGCAGTGCTTGGAGAGGGGGCGAGCCTTACAATGAGCAGTTCTTC.

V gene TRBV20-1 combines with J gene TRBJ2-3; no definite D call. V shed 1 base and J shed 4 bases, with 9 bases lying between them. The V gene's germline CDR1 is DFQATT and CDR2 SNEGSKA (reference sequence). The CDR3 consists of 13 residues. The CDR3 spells CSARVSGADTQYF. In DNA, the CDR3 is TGCAGTGCTAGAGTTTCCGGAGCAGATACGCAGTATTTT.

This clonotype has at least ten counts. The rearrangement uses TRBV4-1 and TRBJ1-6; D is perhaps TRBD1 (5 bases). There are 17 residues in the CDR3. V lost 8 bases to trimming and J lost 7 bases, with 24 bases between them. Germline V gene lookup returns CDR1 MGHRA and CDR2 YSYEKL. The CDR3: CASGVTPGAQRNSPLHF. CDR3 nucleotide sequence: TGCGCCAGCGGGGTCACGCCCGGGGCCCAAAGAAATTCACCCCTCCACTTT.

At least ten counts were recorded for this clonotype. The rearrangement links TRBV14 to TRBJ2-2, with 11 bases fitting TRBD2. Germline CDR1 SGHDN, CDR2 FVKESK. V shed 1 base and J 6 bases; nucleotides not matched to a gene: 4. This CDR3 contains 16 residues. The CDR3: CASSQGLAGWAGELFF. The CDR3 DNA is TGTGCCAGCAGCCAAGGACTAGCGGGATGGGCCGGGGAGCTGTTTTTT.

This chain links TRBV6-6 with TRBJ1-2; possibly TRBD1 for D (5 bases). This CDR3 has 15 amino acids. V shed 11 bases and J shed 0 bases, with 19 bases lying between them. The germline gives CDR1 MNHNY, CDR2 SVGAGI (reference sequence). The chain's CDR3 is CAGHAGTGANYGYTF. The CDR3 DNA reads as TGTGCCGGCCACGCCGGGACCGGAGCTAACTATGGCTACACCTTC.